One and the same sample provided the 22 T cell receptor beta chains below, sequenced in a study of cytomegalovirus exposure and HLA in healthy donors. With 60 Vbeta and 13 Jbeta primers, the PCR was carried out. Here immunoSEQ multiplex PCR was the method, and the copy in TCRdb shows in-frame clones only, minus some. The table lists 100,000 to 150,000 clones, roughly 76% of them singletons. Sequencing was carried out using PBMCs. The receptors were gathered from a woman aged 60-70 years in good health and CMV-seropositive.

The CDR3 DNA reads TGTGCCAGCAGCTTAGTGCATTCCCGGGACTCCCCCTACGAGCAGTACTTC. Amino acids: CASSLVHSRDSPYEQYF. The rearrangement links TRBV7-9 to TRBJ2-7; D possibly corresponds to TRBD2 (6 bases). The germline gives CDR1 SEHNR, CDR2 FQNEAQ (reference sequence). The germline V and J ends were trimmed by 1 base and 2 bases, with 18 bases remaining between them. CDR3 length: 17 residues. The variable domain in full, completed from reference TRBV7-9 and TRBJ2-7, reads DTGVSQNPRHKITKRGQNVTFRCDPISEHNRLYWYRQTLGQGPEFLTYFQNEAQLEKSRLLSDRFSAERPKGSFSTLEIQRTEQGDSAMYLCASSLVHSRDSPYEQYFGPGTRLTVT.

This chain connects TRBV6-5 to TRBJ1-6; no firm D call. The CDR3 has 14 amino acids. Trimming cost V 7 bases and J 5 bases, with 12 bases left between them. The V gene's germline CDR1 is MNHEY and CDR2 SVGAGI. This CDR3 is CASKGRQDNSPLHF. The CDR3 DNA is TGTGCCAGCAAAGGGAGGCAGGATAATTCACCCCTCCACTTT.

The J gene is TRBJ2-6, the V gene TRBV4-3; D is uncertain. The germline V and J ends were trimmed by 0 bases and 1 base, with 10 bases remaining between them. Germline V gives CDR1 LGHNA, CDR2 YSLEER. The CDR3 runs to 17 residues. Here the CDR3 DNA reads TGCGCCAGCAGCCAAGAATGGTCGGAGTCTGGGGCCAACGTCCTGACTTTC. Translating gives CASSQEWSESGANVLTF.

The chain couples TRBV30 to TRBJ2-3; 7 bases align to TRBD2. V lost 4 bases and J lost 8; bases outside the gene matches: 18. Germline values: CDR1 GTSNPN, CDR2 SVGIG (reference sequence). The CDR3 loop spans 16 amino acids. The DNA for the CDR3 is TGTGCCTGGACGAACTTCCGGGACTACCTGAAGGGTACGCAGTATTTT. This codes for CAWTNFRDYLKGTQYF.

The chain combines TRBV30 with TRBJ1-5, with a tentative D call TRBD1 (5 bases). V was cut by 3 bases and J by 3 bases, with 21 bases left in between. The CDR3 covers 17 residues. Germline V gene sequence: CDR1 GTSNPN, CDR2 SVGIG (reference sequence). The CDR3 spells CAWSHSAGGDPNQPQHF. The CDR3 DNA reads TGTGCCTGGAGCCACTCAGCTGGAGGGGATCCCAATCAGCCCCAGCATTTT.

This clone came up once. The rearrangement links TRBV5-1 to TRBJ1-1; D ambiguous. CDR1 and CDR2 from the germline V gene are SGHRS and YFSETQ. The CDR3 has 13 amino acids. V was clipped by 4 bases and J by 0 bases, with 7 bases between them. CDR3 in amino acids: CASSRDMNTEAFF. CDR3 DNA sequence: TGCGCCAGCAGCCGCGACATGAACACTGAAGCTTTCTTT.

As DNA, the CDR3 is TGTGCCAGCAGTTCATCGACAGGGGCAGTCACTGAAGCTTTCTTT. This translates into CASSSSTGAVTEAFF. The rearrangement links TRBV27 to TRBJ1-1; TRBD1 agrees at 8 bases. The germline CDR1 and CDR2 sequences are MNHEY and SMNVEV (reference sequence). The trim removed 4 bases at V and 4 bases at J, leaving 8 bases unmatched. CDR3 length equals 15 residues.

The rearrangement links TRBV19 to TRBJ2-1; 9 bases are shared with TRBD2. This CDR3 has 14 amino acids. Germline assignment: CDR1 LNHDA and CDR2 SQIVND (reference sequence). The V gene end was trimmed by 1 base and the J gene end by 13 bases; junction bases not matched to a gene: 8. In nucleotides, the CDR3 is TGTGCCAGTAGTATAGTTGGAAGCGGGGGGCCTCAGTTCTTC. It translates to CASSIVGSGGPQFF.

This clone has only one observation. The rearrangement joins TRBV2 to TRBJ1-1, with a weak D call TRBD1 (5 bases). The CDR3 has 14 amino acids. Deletions cut 7 bases from V and 0 bases from J, with 12 bases between. The V gene's germline CDR1 is SNHLY and CDR2 FYNNEI. The CDR3 here is CASTEDSLNTEAFF. CDR3 in DNA: TGTGCCAGCACCGAAGACAGCCTGAACACTGAAGCTTTCTTT.

This sequence joins TRBV6-5 and TRBJ2-7; weak D call: TRBD1 (5 bases). The V and J ends lost 6 bases and 2 bases respectively, with 11 bases between them. CDR3 size: 13 residues. Germline CDR1 is MNHEY and CDR2 is SVGAGI. The CDR3 loop is CASSLTEAYEQYF. As DNA, the CDR3 is TGTGCCAGCAGCTTGACAGAGGCCTACGAGCAGTACTTC.

The rearrangement joins TRBV6-6 to TRBJ2-7, with 7 bases identical to TRBD1. V was pared by 6 bases and J by 4 bases, with 9 bases of the junction left unmatched. Germline V gene sequence: CDR1 MNHNY, CDR2 SVGAGI (reference sequence). CDR3 size: 14 residues. The CDR3 loop reads CASRVGTVTYEQYF. The CDR3 DNA follows: TGTGCCAGCAGGGTTGGGACAGTGACATACGAGCAGTACTTC.

Only one count was recorded for this clone. The genes are TRBV27 and TRBJ1-6; possibly TRBD1 for D (6 bases). The V gene's germline CDR1 is MNHEY and CDR2 SMNVEV (reference sequence). This CDR3 comprises 15 residues. Deletions cut 4 bases from V and 9 bases from J, with 16 bases between. The CDR3: CASSSQGLGSSPLHF. DNA for the CDR3: TGTGCCAGCAGTTCACAGGGTTTAGGTAGTTCACCCCTCCACTTT.

This chain uses TRBV9 with TRBJ1-3; 9 bases are a match to TRBD1. The germline V gene has CDR1 SGDLS and CDR2 YYNGEE. There are 16 residues in the CDR3. The V segment lost 4 bases and the J segment 3 bases; nucleotides outside the gene matches: 8. DNA of the CDR3: TGTGCCAGCAGCCGAATCACAGGGGGCCGTGGAAACACCATATATTTT. As protein: CASSRITGGRGNTIYF.

The rearrangement links TRBV18 to TRBJ2-5; the D gene is possibly TRBD2 (6 bases). V was trimmed by 2 bases and J by 5 bases, leaving 12 bases between them. The CDR3 sequence is 14 residues long. Germline V gene sequence: CDR1 KGHSH, CDR2 LQKENI. CDR3 coding DNA: TGTGCCAGCTCACCAAACGGGAGTGGTGAGACCCAGTACTTC. Its protein product is CASSPNGSGETQYF.

V and J are TRBV11-2 and TRBJ2-2, with 8 bases lining up with TRBD1. V lost 8 bases to trimming and J lost 1 base; unmatched junction nucleotides: 6. Germline CDR1 is SGHAT and CDR2 is FQNNGV. This CDR3 is built from 15 residues. The CDR3 region has the DNA TGTGCCAGCGGAATTGACAGGGGGAACACCGGGGAGCTGTTTTTT. As protein: CASGIDRGNTGELFF.

This sequence joins TRBV7-2 and TRBJ2-5; 7 bases match TRBD2. The CDR3 runs to 15 residues. Losses at the gene ends were 3 bases for V and 3 bases for J; bases not matched to a gene: 7. The germline gives CDR1 SGHTA, CDR2 FQGNSA. The CDR3 loop is CASSFGLAAKETQYF. Written as DNA, the CDR3 is TGTGCCAGCAGCTTTGGTCTAGCGGCCAAAGAGACCCAGTACTTC.

This chain connects TRBV20-1 to TRBJ2-7; 9 bases match TRBD1. The CDR3 contains 11 residues. The germline CDR1 and CDR2 sequences are DFQATT and SNEGSKA (reference sequence). The CDR3 DNA follows: TGCAGGGTAGAGACAGGGGGGAAGCAGTACTTC. This sequence encodes CRVETGGKQYF.

The rearrangement links TRBV5-6 to TRBJ2-4; 13 positions agree with TRBD2. The J segment lost 8 bases and the V segment lost 3 bases, leaving 8 bases of the junction unmatched. CDR3 length equals 16 residues. Germline values: CDR1 SGHDT, CDR2 YYEEEE. CDR3 in DNA: TGTGCCAGCAGCTCGACTAGCGGGGGGCTAGGGTACATTCAGTACTTC. Protein sequence: CASSSTSGGLGYIQYF.

As to this clone: The same CDR3 is also encoded by other DNA sequences in this sample. This chain connects TRBV5-6 to TRBJ1-4; D is possibly TRBD1 (5 bases). CDR3 length: 15 amino acids. Deletions cut 1 base from V and 1 base from J, with 8 bases between. Germline CDR1 reads SGHDT; CDR2 reads YYEEEE. The CDR3 nucleotides read TGTGCCAGCAGCTTGTCGCAGGGAACTAATGAAAAACTGTTTTTT. Its protein product is CASSLSQGTNEKLFF. Based on the CDR3 plus reference TRBV5-6 and TRBJ1-4, the full variable domain is DAGVTQSPTHLIKTRGQQVTLRCSPKSGHDTVSWYQQALGQGPQFIFQYYEEEERQRGNFPDRFSGHQFPNYSSELNVNALLLGDSALYLCASSLSQGTNEKLFFGSGTQLSVL.

V gene TRBV30 combines with J gene TRBJ1-4, with a possible D match to TRBD1 (6 bases). This CDR3 region has 14 residues. The germline V and J ends were trimmed by 5 bases and 7 bases, with 17 bases remaining between them. Germline V gene data show CDR1 as GTSNPN and CDR2 as SVGIG (reference sequence). CDR3 nucleotide sequence: TGTGCCTGGGGGGTGGGGGGGCAGAGTGAAAAACTGTTTTTT. Its protein product is CAWGVGGQSEKLFF.

The chain uses TRBV5-1 and TRBJ2-3; D may be TRBD2 (5 bases). Germline values: CDR1 SGHRS, CDR2 YFSETQ. The CDR3 has 15 amino acids. V was cut by 0 bases and J by 1 base, with 9 bases left in between. CDR3 bases: TGCGCCAGCAGCTTGGCCTCAGCGGGCACAGATACGCAGTATTTT. Its translation is CASSLASAGTDTQYF.

This chain joins TRBV27 and TRBJ1-2, with TRBD1 as a possible D gene (5 bases). This CDR3 contains 11 residues. Germline V gives CDR1 MNHEY, CDR2 SMNVEV (reference sequence). Trimming removed 6 bases at V and 8 bases at J, with 10 bases between. The CDR3 DNA reads as TGTGCCAGCAGGGATCCAGGGGGCTACACCTTC. The encoded protein is CASRDPGGYTF.